Listed below are T cell receptor beta chains from one sample, sequenced in a study of blood T cell repertoires in COVID-19. Some clones are missing from TCRdb's copy, which holds only in-frame ones; the method was immunoSEQ multiplex PCR. Altogether 250,000 to 300,000 clones are present, around 85% being singletons, with the ten largest covering about 11%. Sequencing was carried out using peripheral blood. The receptors were gathered from a woman aged 70-85 years with acute or convalescent COVID-19. Both conserved end residues are part of each CDR3. Fields, in order: clone size, V gene, D gene, J gene, CDR3 DNA, CDR3 protein. A D gene is named only where the DNA matches it firmly. Some rows have no size entry. The others give once, few or many, or a class for an expanded clone.

abundance: NA
v_gene: TRBV5-4
d_gene: NA
j_gene: TRBJ2-5
CDR3nt: TGTGCCAGCAGCTTGAAAGCCCCCGGCGGAGGGGCTGGGACCCAGTACTTC
CDR3aa: CASSLKAPGGGAGTQYF

abundance: NA
v_gene: TRBV5-1
d_gene: NA
j_gene: TRBJ1-1
CDR3nt: TGCGCCAGCAGCGCAAGGGAGGGGCGAATCTCCACTGAAGCTTTCTTT
CDR3aa: CASSAREGRISTEAFF

abundance: NA
v_gene: TRBV9
d_gene: NA
j_gene: TRBJ2-1
CDR3nt: TGTGCCAGCACCTTTAGGGGGGGGAGTGAGAACGAGCAGTTCTTC
CDR3aa: CASTFRGGSENEQFF

abundance: NA
v_gene: TRBV5-6
d_gene: NA
j_gene: TRBJ1-4
CDR3nt: TGTGCCAGCAGCCGGGATTGGCGCACTAATGAAAAACTGTTTTTT
CDR3aa: CASSRDWRTNEKLFF

abundance: NA
v_gene: TRBV2
d_gene: TRBD2
j_gene: TRBJ2-3
CDR3nt: TGTGCCAGCGTCAAGGGAGCGGGGGGGACTAGCGGTGTCGGCGGTACGCAGTATTTT
CDR3aa: CASVKGAGGTSGVGGTQYF

abundance: NA
v_gene: TRBV9
d_gene: NA
j_gene: TRBJ2-1
CDR3nt: TGTGCCAGCAGCGTAGCGGAGGGGGCCCACAATGAGCAGTTCTTC
CDR3aa: CASSVAEGAHNEQFF

abundance: NA
v_gene: TRBV10-2
d_gene: TRBD2
j_gene: TRBJ2-7
CDR3nt: TGCGCCAGCAGTGAATGGGGGACTAGCGGGGGCTACGAGCAGTACTTC
CDR3aa: CASSEWGTSGGYEQYF

abundance: NA
v_gene: TRBV6-5
d_gene: NA
j_gene: TRBJ1-2
CDR3nt: TGTGCCAGCACGGGGTCACCATATTATGGCTACACCTTC
CDR3aa: CASTGSPYYGYTF

abundance: NA
v_gene: TRBV7-2
d_gene: NA
j_gene: TRBJ2-1
CDR3nt: TGTGCCAGCAGCCCTCGGCGGAGTCCCCGGCCTTACAATGAGCAGTTCTTC
CDR3aa: CASSPRRSPRPYNEQFF

abundance: few
v_gene: TRBV10-1
d_gene: NA
j_gene: TRBJ2-2
CDR3nt: TGCGCCAGCAGTGTCCGTTCCACCGGGGAGCTGTTTTTT
CDR3aa: CASSVRSTGELFF

abundance: NA
v_gene: TRBV21-1
d_gene: NA
j_gene: TRBJ1-1
CDR3nt: TGTGCCAGCAGCCTGGGGAGAACGAACACTGAAGCTTTCTTT
CDR3aa: CASSLGRTNTEAFF

abundance: NA
v_gene: TRBV29-1
d_gene: NA
j_gene: TRBJ1-2
CDR3nt: TGCAGCGTTGAGGAGGGTGGCTACACCTTC
CDR3aa: CSVEEGGYTF

abundance: NA
v_gene: TRBV6-1
d_gene: NA
j_gene: TRBJ2-7
CDR3nt: TGTGCCAGCAGTGACAGAAGGGGGTACGACGAGCAGTACTTC
CDR3aa: CASSDRRGYDEQYF

abundance: NA
v_gene: TRBV19
d_gene: NA
j_gene: TRBJ2-1
CDR3nt: TGTGCCAGTAGTCTATTTGCGGCGGATTACAATGAGCAGTTCTTC
CDR3aa: CASSLFAADYNEQFF

abundance: NA
v_gene: TRBV2
d_gene: NA
j_gene: TRBJ1-2
CDR3nt: TGTGCCAGCAGTGAAGGAAGGCAGGCGCCCTATGGCTACACCTTC
CDR3aa: CASSEGRQAPYGYTF

abundance: NA
v_gene: TRBV6-5
d_gene: NA
j_gene: TRBJ2-1
CDR3nt: TGTGCCAGCAGTTACTCGGGGGGGCGTTACAATGAGCAGTTCTTC
CDR3aa: CASSYSGGRYNEQFF

abundance: NA
v_gene: TRBV12-3/TRBV12-4
d_gene: NA
j_gene: TRBJ2-1
CDR3nt: TGTGCCAGCAGCCCCACTAGTATAAGTGAGCAGTTCTTC
CDR3aa: CASSPTSISEQFF

abundance: NA
v_gene: TRBV3-1/TRBV3-2
d_gene: NA
j_gene: TRBJ1-3
CDR3nt: TGTGCCAGCAGCCCGGAAGGGGAACCCTCTGGAAACACCATATATTTT
CDR3aa: CASSPEGEPSGNTIYF

abundance: NA
v_gene: TRBV9
d_gene: NA
j_gene: TRBJ2-2
CDR3nt: TGTGCCAGCAGCGTAGATCGGGGTTTCGGGGAGCTGTTTTTT
CDR3aa: CASSVDRGFGELFF

abundance: NA
v_gene: TRBV4-2
d_gene: TRBD2
j_gene: TRBJ2-5
CDR3nt: TGTGCCAGCAGCCAAGATCGGCTAGCGGTGGAGACCCAGTACTTC
CDR3aa: CASSQDRLAVETQYF

abundance: NA
v_gene: TRBV5-1
d_gene: TRBD1
j_gene: TRBJ1-2
CDR3nt: TGCGCCAGCAGCTTGGAAGGACAGGCGAACTATGGCTACACCTTC
CDR3aa: CASSLEGQANYGYTF

abundance: NA
v_gene: TRBV5-1
d_gene: NA
j_gene: TRBJ2-7
CDR3nt: TGCGCCAGCAGCTTTGCCCAGGGATCCCCCTACGAGCAGTACTTC
CDR3aa: CASSFAQGSPYEQYF

abundance: NA
v_gene: TRBV9
d_gene: TRBD1
j_gene: TRBJ2-5
CDR3nt: TGTGCCAGCAGCGTAGCTGGGACAGGGACCCTACAAGAGACCCAGTACTTC
CDR3aa: CASSVAGTGTLQETQYF

abundance: few
v_gene: TRBV3-1/TRBV3-2
d_gene: NA
j_gene: TRBJ2-7
CDR3nt: TGTGCCAGCAGCCAAGATTCTTGGACTAACAAATACGAGCAGTACTTC
CDR3aa: CASSQDSWTNKYEQYF

abundance: NA
v_gene: TRBV11-2
d_gene: NA
j_gene: TRBJ1-4
CDR3nt: TGTGCCAGCAGCCGCCGGGGGGTCGGGGAAAAACTGTTTTTT
CDR3aa: CASSRRGVGEKLFF

abundance: NA
v_gene: TRBV19
d_gene: NA
j_gene: TRBJ1-5
CDR3nt: TGTGCCAGTAGCAGGCTCGAAACCCAGCATTTT
CDR3aa: CASSRLETQHF

abundance: few
v_gene: TRBV16
d_gene: NA
j_gene: TRBJ2-5
CDR3nt: TGTGCCAGCAGCCAATCCGGGGAGACCCAGTACTTC
CDR3aa: CASSQSGETQYF

abundance: once
v_gene: TRBV5-1
d_gene: TRBD1
j_gene: TRBJ1-2
CDR3nt: TGCGCCAGCAGATTCATTACAGGGGGCGACGGCTACACCTTC
CDR3aa: CASRFITGGDGYTF

abundance: NA
v_gene: TRBV5-1
d_gene: NA
j_gene: TRBJ1-3
CDR3nt: TGCGCCAGCAGCTTGGTCCCGGGCTCTGGAAACACCATATATTTT
CDR3aa: CASSLVPGSGNTIYF

abundance: NA
v_gene: TRBV2
d_gene: NA
j_gene: TRBJ1-4
CDR3nt: TGTGCCAGCACCACCCAGGGTGGGGACTTTGAAAAACTGTTTTTT
CDR3aa: CASTTQGGDFEKLFF

abundance: NA
v_gene: TRBV19
d_gene: TRBD1
j_gene: TRBJ1-5
CDR3nt: TGTGCCAGTAGAATACAGGGGTCTGGTCAGCCCCAGCATTTT
CDR3aa: CASRIQGSGQPQHF

abundance: once
v_gene: TRBV6-6
d_gene: TRBD2
j_gene: TRBJ2-2
CDR3nt: TGTGCCAGCAGTCGGACTAGCGGGGGTCCTGAGGGCACCGGGGAGCTGTTTTTT
CDR3aa: CASSRTSGGPEGTGELFF

abundance: NA
v_gene: TRBV29-1
d_gene: NA
j_gene: TRBJ2-7
CDR3nt: TGCAGCGTTGAAGGCGACAGCGTGAGCTCCTACGAGCAGTACTTC
CDR3aa: CSVEGDSVSSYEQYF

abundance: NA
v_gene: TRBV19
d_gene: TRBD1
j_gene: TRBJ1-1
CDR3nt: TGTGCCAGTAGTCATGGGAACAGGGGAATGGGCACTGAAGCTTTCTTT
CDR3aa: CASSHGNRGMGTEAFF

abundance: NA
v_gene: TRBV5-6
d_gene: TRBD1
j_gene: TRBJ2-5
CDR3nt: TGTGCCAGCAGCTTACAGGGGGCTGAGACCCAGTACTTC
CDR3aa: CASSLQGAETQYF

abundance: NA
v_gene: TRBV18
d_gene: NA
j_gene: TRBJ1-6
CDR3nt: TGTGCCAGCTCACCAAACCAGGGAATGAGAAATTCACCCCTCCACTTT
CDR3aa: CASSPNQGMRNSPLHF

abundance: few
v_gene: TRBV5-1
d_gene: NA
j_gene: TRBJ2-7
CDR3nt: TGCGCCAGCAGCTCAAAGGGGGATTCCTACGAGCAGTACTTC
CDR3aa: CASSSKGDSYEQYF

abundance: NA
v_gene: TRBV18
d_gene: NA
j_gene: TRBJ2-2
CDR3nt: TGTGCCAGCTCACCCAGAACGAACACCGGGGAGCTGTTTTTT
CDR3aa: CASSPRTNTGELFF

abundance: once
v_gene: TRBV6-5
d_gene: NA
j_gene: TRBJ2-3
CDR3nt: TGTGCCAGCAGACGGGGATTCTCCGATACGCAGTATTTT
CDR3aa: CASRRGFSDTQYF

abundance: few
v_gene: TRBV11-2
d_gene: TRBD1
j_gene: TRBJ1-3
CDR3nt: TGTGCCAGCAGCTCCCGGACAGGGGGAAACACCATATATTTT
CDR3aa: CASSSRTGGNTIYF

abundance: once
v_gene: TRBV19
d_gene: TRBD1
j_gene: TRBJ1-2
CDR3nt: TGTGCCAGTAACCGCCCCCGGGACAGGGACCCCTATGGCTACACCTTC
CDR3aa: CASNRPRDRDPYGYTF

abundance: few
v_gene: TRBV2
d_gene: NA
j_gene: TRBJ2-3
CDR3nt: TGTGCCAGCAGTGGGCTTACAGCCAGCACAGATACGCAGTATTTT
CDR3aa: CASSGLTASTDTQYF

abundance: few
v_gene: TRBV30
d_gene: NA
j_gene: TRBJ1-2
CDR3nt: TGTGCCTGGAGTCTAAGGGAGGGCTACACCTTC
CDR3aa: CAWSLREGYTF

abundance: once
v_gene: TRBV2
d_gene: NA
j_gene: TRBJ1-1
CDR3nt: TGTGCCAGCAGTGAAGCGTCGGGGGTGCGAGCTTTCTTT
CDR3aa: CASSEASGVRAFF

abundance: NA
v_gene: TRBV7-8
d_gene: NA
j_gene: TRBJ1-1
CDR3nt: TGTGCCAGCAGCTTAGAACAGATCTCTGAAGCTTTCTTT
CDR3aa: CASSLEQISEAFF

abundance: NA
v_gene: TRBV14
d_gene: NA
j_gene: TRBJ1-3
CDR3nt: TGTGCCAGCAGCCAGGACAGAAGAAACACCATATATTTT
CDR3aa: CASSQDRRNTIYF

abundance: NA
v_gene: TRBV20-1
d_gene: NA
j_gene: TRBJ2-5
CDR3nt: TGCAGTGCCTTAGCCCAAGAGACCCAGTACTTC
CDR3aa: CSALAQETQYF

abundance: NA
v_gene: TRBV6-5
d_gene: NA
j_gene: TRBJ2-2
CDR3nt: TGTGCCAGCAGAAACAGGAACACCGGGGAGCTGTTTTTT
CDR3aa: CASRNRNTGELFF

abundance: NA
v_gene: TRBV15
d_gene: NA
j_gene: TRBJ1-5
CDR3nt: TGTGCCACCGGGAGTGGGCCTGGCCATCAGCCCCAGCATTTT
CDR3aa: CATGSGPGHQPQHF

abundance: NA
v_gene: TRBV6-5
d_gene: TRBD1
j_gene: TRBJ2-4
CDR3nt: TGTGCCAGCAGTCCTGGACAGGAAAACATTCAGTACTTC
CDR3aa: CASSPGQENIQYF

abundance: NA
v_gene: TRBV6-4
d_gene: NA
j_gene: TRBJ2-2
CDR3nt: TGTGCCAGCAGGACTAGATTTGATCGGCCGACAGGGATCGTTTTCGGGGAGCTGTTTTTT
CDR3aa: CASRTRFDRPTGIVFGELFF

abundance: NA
v_gene: TRBV6-1
d_gene: NA
j_gene: TRBJ1-2
CDR3nt: TGTGCCAGCAGTGAATGGTCAGGGATCCCCTATGGCTACACCTTC
CDR3aa: CASSEWSGIPYGYTF

abundance: few
v_gene: TRBV7-2
d_gene: NA
j_gene: TRBJ2-2
CDR3nt: TGTGCCAGCAGCTTTCGACAGCGCGGGGAGCTGTTTTTT
CDR3aa: CASSFRQRGELFF

abundance: NA
v_gene: TRBV11-3
d_gene: TRBD2
j_gene: TRBJ2-3
CDR3nt: TGTGCCAGCAGCGCTAGGGTCTTCAGCGGGGCAGATACGCAGTATTTT
CDR3aa: CASSARVFSGADTQYF

abundance: few
v_gene: TRBV30
d_gene: NA
j_gene: TRBJ1-4
CDR3nt: TGTGCCTGCCCAACAGGGACCACTAATGAAAAACTGTTTTTT
CDR3aa: CACPTGTTNEKLFF

abundance: NA
v_gene: TRBV7-2
d_gene: NA
j_gene: TRBJ1-2
CDR3nt: TGTGCCAGCAGCTCAACAGGAAACGCCCCCTATGGCTACACCTTC
CDR3aa: CASSSTGNAPYGYTF

abundance: NA
v_gene: TRBV19
d_gene: NA
j_gene: TRBJ1-5
CDR3nt: TGTGCCAGTAGTGAATGGGGGCAAAGCAATCAGCCCCAGCATTTT
CDR3aa: CASSEWGQSNQPQHF